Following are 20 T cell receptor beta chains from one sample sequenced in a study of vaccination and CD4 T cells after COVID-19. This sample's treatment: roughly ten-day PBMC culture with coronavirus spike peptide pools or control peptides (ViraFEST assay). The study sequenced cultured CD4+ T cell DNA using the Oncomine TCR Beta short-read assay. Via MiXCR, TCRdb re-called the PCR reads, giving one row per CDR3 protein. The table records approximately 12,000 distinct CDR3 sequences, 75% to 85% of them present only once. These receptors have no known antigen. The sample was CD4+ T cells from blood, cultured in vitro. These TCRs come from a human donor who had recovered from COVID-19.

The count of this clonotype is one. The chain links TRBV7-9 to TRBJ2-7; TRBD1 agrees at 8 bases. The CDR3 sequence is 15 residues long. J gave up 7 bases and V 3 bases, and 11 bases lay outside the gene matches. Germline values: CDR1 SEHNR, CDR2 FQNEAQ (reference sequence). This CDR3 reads CASSLAVTGAREQYF. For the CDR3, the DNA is TGTGCCAGCAGCTTGGCCGTGACAGGGGCGAGGGAGCAGTACTTC.

The CDR3 protein is CSARAWGPSGNTIYF. The DNA for the CDR3 is TGCAGTGCTAGAGCGTGGGGGCCCTCTGGAAACACCATATATTTT. The rearrangement links TRBV20-1 to TRBJ1-3; the D gene is possibly TRBD1 (6 bases). CDR1 is DFQATT, CDR2 SNEGSKA, per germline (reference sequence). Trimming stripped 1 base from V and 0 bases from J, with 10 bases between. The CDR3 covers 15 residues.

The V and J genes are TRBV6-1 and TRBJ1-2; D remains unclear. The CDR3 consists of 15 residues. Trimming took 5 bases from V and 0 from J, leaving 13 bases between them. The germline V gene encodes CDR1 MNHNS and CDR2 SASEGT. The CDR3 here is CASSPGVDTNYGYTF. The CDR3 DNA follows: TGTGCCAGCAGTCCCGGAGTTGATACTAACTATGGCTACACCTTC.

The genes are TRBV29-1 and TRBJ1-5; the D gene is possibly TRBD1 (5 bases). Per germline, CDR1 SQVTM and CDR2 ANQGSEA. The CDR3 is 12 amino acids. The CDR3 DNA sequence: TGCAGTGCAGGGCCTGTGGGTCAGCCCCAGCATTTT. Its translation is CSAGPVGQPQHF.

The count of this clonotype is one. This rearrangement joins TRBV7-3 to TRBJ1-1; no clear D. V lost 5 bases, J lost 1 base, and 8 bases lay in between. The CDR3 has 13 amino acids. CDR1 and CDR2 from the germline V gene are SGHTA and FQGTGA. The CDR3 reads CASSIDPNTEAFF. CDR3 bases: TGTGCCAGCAGCATCGACCCGAACACTGAAGCTTTCTTT.

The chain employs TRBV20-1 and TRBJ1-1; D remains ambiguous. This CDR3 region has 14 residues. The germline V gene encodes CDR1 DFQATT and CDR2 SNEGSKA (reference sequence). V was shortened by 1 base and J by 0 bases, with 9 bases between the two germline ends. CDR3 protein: CSARVGNMNTEAFF. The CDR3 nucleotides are TGCAGTGCTAGAGTTGGGAACATGAACACTGAAGCTTTCTTT.

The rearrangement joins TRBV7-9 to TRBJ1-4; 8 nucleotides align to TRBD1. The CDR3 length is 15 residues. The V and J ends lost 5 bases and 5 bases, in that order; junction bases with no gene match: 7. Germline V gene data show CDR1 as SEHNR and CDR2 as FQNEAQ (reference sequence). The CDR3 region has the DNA TGTGCCAGCAGCCGTCCGACAGGGGACAATGAAAAACTGTTTTTT. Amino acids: CASSRPTGDNEKLFF.

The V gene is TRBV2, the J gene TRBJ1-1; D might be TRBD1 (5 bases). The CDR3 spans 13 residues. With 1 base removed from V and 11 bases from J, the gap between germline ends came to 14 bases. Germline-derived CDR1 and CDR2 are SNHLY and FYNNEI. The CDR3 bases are TGTGCCAGCAGTGAAGTACGAACAGGACATGCTTTCTTT. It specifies CASSEVRTGHAFF.

CDR3 nucleotide sequence: TGCAGTGCTAGAGGGGGGCTAGCGGCCACCGGGGAGCTGTTTTTT. It is translated as CSARGGLAATGELFF. The genes are TRBV20-1 and TRBJ2-2, with D tentatively TRBD2 (7 bases). Germline V gene lookup returns CDR1 DFQATT and CDR2 SNEGSKA (reference sequence). This CDR3 is 15 amino acids long. The V end was cut by 1 base, the J end by 4 bases, with 13 bases between.

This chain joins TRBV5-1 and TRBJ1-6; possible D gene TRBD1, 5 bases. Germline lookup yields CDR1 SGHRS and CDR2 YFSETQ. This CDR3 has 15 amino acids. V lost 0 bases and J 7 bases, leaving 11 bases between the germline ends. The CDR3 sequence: CASSLGQGRNSPLHF. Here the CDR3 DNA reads TGCGCCAGCAGCTTGGGGCAGGGAAGGAATTCACCCCTCCACTTT.

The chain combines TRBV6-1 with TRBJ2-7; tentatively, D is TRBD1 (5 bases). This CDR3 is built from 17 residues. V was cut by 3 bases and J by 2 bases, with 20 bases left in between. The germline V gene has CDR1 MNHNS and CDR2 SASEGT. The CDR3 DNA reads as TGTGCCAGCAGTGATTTGGTTTTGACAGACCGTACCTACGAGCAGTACTTC. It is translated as CASSDLVLTDRTYEQYF.

CDR3 loop: CASSLRTGMSNQPQHF. The CDR3 DNA follows: TGTGCCAGCAGCCTTCGGACAGGGATGAGTAATCAGCCCCAGCATTTT. The chain is built from TRBV11-2 and TRBJ1-5; 8 bases fit TRBD1. Per germline, CDR1 SGHAT and CDR2 FQNNGV. The CDR3 consists of 16 residues. After removal of 5 bases from V and 4 bases from J, the junction contained 10 bases not matched to a gene.

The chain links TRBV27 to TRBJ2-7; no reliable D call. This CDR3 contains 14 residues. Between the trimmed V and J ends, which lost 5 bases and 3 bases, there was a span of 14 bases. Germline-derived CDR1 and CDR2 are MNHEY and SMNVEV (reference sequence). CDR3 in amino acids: CASSDTNSNYEQYF. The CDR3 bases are TGTGCCAGCAGTGATACTAATTCAAACTACGAGCAGTACTTC.

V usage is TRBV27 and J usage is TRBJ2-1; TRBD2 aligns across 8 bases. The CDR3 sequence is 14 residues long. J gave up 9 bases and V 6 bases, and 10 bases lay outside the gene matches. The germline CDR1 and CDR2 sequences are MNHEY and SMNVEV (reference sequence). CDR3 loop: CASRSPGGPFEQFF. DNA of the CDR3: TGTGCCAGCAGGTCCCCGGGAGGGCCCTTTGAGCAGTTCTTC.

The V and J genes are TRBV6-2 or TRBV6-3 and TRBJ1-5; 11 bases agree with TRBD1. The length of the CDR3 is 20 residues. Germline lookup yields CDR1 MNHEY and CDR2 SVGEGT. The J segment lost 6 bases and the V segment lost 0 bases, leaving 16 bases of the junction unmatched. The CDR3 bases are TGTGCCAGCAGTTACTCGTTCAGGACAGGGGGCGCGGGGACGGGTCAGCCCCAGCATTTT. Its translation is CASSYSFRTGGAGTGQPQHF.

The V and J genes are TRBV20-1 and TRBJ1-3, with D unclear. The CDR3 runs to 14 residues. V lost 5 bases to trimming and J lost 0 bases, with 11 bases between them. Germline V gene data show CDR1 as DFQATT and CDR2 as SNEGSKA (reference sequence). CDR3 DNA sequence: TGCAGTGCTGGACTAGCCTACTCTGGAAACACCATATATTTT. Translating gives CSAGLAYSGNTIYF.

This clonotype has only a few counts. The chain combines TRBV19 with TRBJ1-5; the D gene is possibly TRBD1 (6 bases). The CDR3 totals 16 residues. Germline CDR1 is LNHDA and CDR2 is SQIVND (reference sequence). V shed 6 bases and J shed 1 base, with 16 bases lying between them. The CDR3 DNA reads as TGTGCCAGTAGGATTAACAGGGTTCGGAGCAATCAGCCCCAGCATTTT. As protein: CASRINRVRSNQPQHF.

CDR3 bases: TGTGCCAGCAGCTTAGAGGGTGGATCACCCCTCCACTTT. Its protein product is CASSLEGGSPLHF. The chain employs TRBV7-9 and TRBJ1-6; D unclear. CDR3 length: 13 amino acids. CDR1 is SEHNR, CDR2 FQNEAQ, per germline (reference sequence). The germline V and J ends were trimmed by 1 base and 10 bases, with 8 bases remaining between them.

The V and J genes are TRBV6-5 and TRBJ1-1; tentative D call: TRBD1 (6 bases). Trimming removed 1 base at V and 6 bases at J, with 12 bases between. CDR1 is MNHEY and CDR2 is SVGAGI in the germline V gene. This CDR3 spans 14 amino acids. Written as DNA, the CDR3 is TGTGCCAGCAGTTACTTCTCAGAGGGGGCTGAAGCTTTCTTT. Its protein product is CASSYFSEGAEAFF.

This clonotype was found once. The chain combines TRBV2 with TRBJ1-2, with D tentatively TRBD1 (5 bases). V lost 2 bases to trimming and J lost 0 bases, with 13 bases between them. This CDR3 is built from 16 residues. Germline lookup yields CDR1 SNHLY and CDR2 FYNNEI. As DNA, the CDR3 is TGTGCCAGCAGTGAAAGGGGACGGAGCACTAACTATGGCTACACCTTC. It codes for CASSERGRSTNYGYTF.